Presented here are 8 T cell receptor beta chains from one specimen sequenced in a study of shared clonotypes between healthy human individuals. Profiling relied on immunoSEQ multiplex PCR, and the TCRdb table lists in-frame clones only, not all of them. The repertoire has around 700,000 clones, approximately 75% of them found once; the top ten carry under 2%. The specimen sequenced was memory CD4+ T cells sorted from blood. Subset meaning: CD45RA-negative fraction. The receptors shown here come from a woman aged 25 to 45 in good health.

J is TRBJ2-1 and V is TRBV19; TRBD2 matches at 12 bases. CDR3 length: 15 residues. V shed 5 bases, J shed 15 bases, and the junction held 14 bases outside the gene matches. Germline values: CDR1 LNHDA, CDR2 SQIVND (reference sequence). CDR3 in amino acids: CASSLWTSGTQPLFF. In DNA, the CDR3 is TGTGCCAGTAGTCTTTGGACTAGCGGGACCCAACCCCTGTTCTTC.

The CDR3 loop reads CAIRGLAGDPTQYF. DNA for the CDR3: TGTGCCATCAGGGGACTAGCGGGAGACCCGACCCAGTACTTC. The chain combines TRBV10-3 with TRBJ2-5, with TRBD2 matching 14 bases. Germline CDR1 is ENHRY and CDR2 is SYGVKD. This CDR3 comprises 14 residues. Trimming at V came to 6 bases and at J to 7 bases, leaving 4 bases not matched to a gene.

The rearrangement joins TRBV12-5 to TRBJ1-2; D remains unclear. This CDR3 contains 12 residues. With 3 bases removed from V and 8 bases from J, the gap between germline ends came to 10 bases. Germline V lookup: CDR1 LGHNT, CDR2 FRNRAP. The DNA of the CDR3 is TGTGCTAGTGGTTTTGAAGGCGGGGGCTACACCTTC. This encodes CASGFEGGGYTF. Based on the CDR3 plus reference TRBV12-5 and TRBJ1-2, the full variable domain is DARVTQTPRHKVTEMGQEVTMRCQPILGHNTVFWYRQTMMQGLELLAYFRNRAPLDDSGMPKDRFSAEMPDATLATLKIQPSEPRDSAVYFCASGFEGGGYTFGSGTRLTVV.

Comment on this clone: The same CDR3 can be traced to other DNA sequences in this sample. The chain uses TRBV5-1 and TRBJ2-5; the D is unclear. CDR1 and CDR2 from the germline V gene are SGHRS and YFSETQ. The CDR3 is 13 residues long. With 0 bases removed from V and 5 bases from J, the gap between germline ends came to 8 bases. CDR3: CASSLGGKETQYF. The CDR3 nucleotides read TGCGCCAGCAGCTTGGGCGGAAAGGAGACCCAGTACTTC.

In this sample, this clone turned up many times. J is TRBJ1-1 and V is TRBV25-1; D is ambiguous. Per the germline V gene, CDR1 is MGHDK and CDR2 is SYGVNS. Trimming took 3 bases from V and 5 from J, leaving 7 bases between them. The CDR3 extends over 12 amino acids. CDR3 coding DNA: TGTGCCAGCAGTGATGAGTTGACTGAAGCTTTCTTT. It is translated as CASSDELTEAFF.

The V and J genes are TRBV2 and TRBJ2-5, with unresolved D. V lost 4 bases and J lost 4, with 16 bases in between. Germline loops: CDR1 SNHLY, CDR2 FYNNEI. The CDR3 runs to 15 residues. As DNA, the CDR3 is TGTGCCAGCAGTGCCAGTGGGTATCCTAGAGAGACCCAGTACTTC. Translated: CASSASGYPRETQYF. Filled out from reference TRBV2 and TRBJ2-5, the complete variable domain reads EPEVTQTPSHQVTQMGQEVILRCVPISNHLYFYWYRQILGQKVEFLVSFYNNEISEKSEIFDDQFSVERPDGSNFTLKIRSTKLEDSAMYFCASSASGYPRETQYFGPGTRLLVL.

This CDR3 reads CATSRDRGRSYEQYF. In nucleotides, the CDR3 is TGTGCCACCAGCAGAGATCGGGGCAGATCCTACGAGCAGTACTTC. The J gene is TRBJ2-7, the V gene TRBV15; possibly TRBD1 or TRBD2 for D (5 bases each). Trimming cost V 0 bases and J 1 base, with 10 bases left between them. The CDR3 extends over 15 amino acids. The germline CDR1 and CDR2 sequences are LNHNV and YYDKDF (reference sequence).

Comment on this clone: This could be a read error, since a much larger clone is one nucleotide away. The CDR3 reads CASSEDRAYGYTF. The CDR3 coding sequence is TGTGCCAGCAGTGAAGACAGGGCCTATGGCTACACCTTC. The chain carries TRBV25-1 and TRBJ1-2; 7 nucleotides match TRBD1. Germline CDR1 reads MGHDK; CDR2 reads SYGVNS. V lost 2 bases and J lost 4; bases outside the gene matches: 1. There are 13 residues in the CDR3.